This T cell receptor (beta chain) originates from a study of blood T cell repertoires in COVID-19. On the study more broadly: COVID-19 samples, acute and convalescent, were from the United States, Italy and Spain. Sample material is recorded as cDNA or gDNA derived from T cells, B-cell-depleted T cells, or PBMCs.

Germline V gene data show CDR1 as SNHLY and CDR2 as FYNNEI. The CDR3 covers 14 residues. Trimming removed 7 bases from V and 2 bases from J, with 12 bases in between. Original methodology: From reference gene primer amplification, estimates of nucleated cell counts were derived. The data were produced by immunoSEQ multiplex PCR, yet TCRdb's version contains in-frame clones alone and is incomplete. Clonal size and the V and J genes are those of that table, whereas D and trimming came from the DNA. The sample records tens of thousands of clones, around 80% being singletons. The chain employs TRBV2 and TRBJ2-1, with TRBD1 as a possible D gene (5 bases). The sequenced sample consisted of peripheral blood. This TCR came from a woman aged 60-75 years with acute or convalescent COVID-19. Here the CDR3 DNA reads TGTGCCAGCAAAGTGACAGCACCCTACAATGAGCAGTTCTTC. Protein sequence: CASKVTAPYNEQFF.